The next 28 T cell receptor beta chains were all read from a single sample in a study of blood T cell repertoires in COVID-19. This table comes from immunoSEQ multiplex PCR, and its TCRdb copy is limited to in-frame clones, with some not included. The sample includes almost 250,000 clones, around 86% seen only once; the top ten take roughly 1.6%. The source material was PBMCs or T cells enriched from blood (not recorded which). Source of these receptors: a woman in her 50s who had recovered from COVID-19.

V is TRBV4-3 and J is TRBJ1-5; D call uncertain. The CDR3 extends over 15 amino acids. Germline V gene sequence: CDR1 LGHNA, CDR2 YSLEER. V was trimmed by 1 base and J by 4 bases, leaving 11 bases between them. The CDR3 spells CASSQVGGENQPQHF. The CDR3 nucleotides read TGCGCCAGCAGCCAAGTGGGCGGGGAAAATCAGCCCCAGCATTTT.

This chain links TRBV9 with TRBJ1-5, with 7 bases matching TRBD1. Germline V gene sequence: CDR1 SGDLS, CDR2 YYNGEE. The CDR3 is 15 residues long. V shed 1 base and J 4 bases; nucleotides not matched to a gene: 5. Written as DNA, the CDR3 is TGTGCCAGCAGCGTAACAGGGGACCTAAATCAGCCCCAGCATTTT. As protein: CASSVTGDLNQPQHF.

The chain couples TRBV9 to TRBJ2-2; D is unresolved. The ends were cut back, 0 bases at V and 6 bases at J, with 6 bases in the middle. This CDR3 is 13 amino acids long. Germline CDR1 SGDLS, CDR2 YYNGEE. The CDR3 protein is CASSVDRAGELFF. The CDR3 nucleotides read TGTGCCAGCAGCGTAGACCGGGCCGGGGAGCTGTTTTTT. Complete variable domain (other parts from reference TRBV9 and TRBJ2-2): DSGVTQTPKHLITATGQRVTLRCSPRSGDLSVYWYQQSLDQGLQFLIQYYNGEERAKGNILERFSAQQFPDLHSELNLSSLELGDSALYFCASSVDRAGELFFGEGSRLTVL.

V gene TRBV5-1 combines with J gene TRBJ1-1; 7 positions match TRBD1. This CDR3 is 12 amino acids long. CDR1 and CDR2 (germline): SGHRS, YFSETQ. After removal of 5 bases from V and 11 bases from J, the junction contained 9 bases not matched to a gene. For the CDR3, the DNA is TGCGCCAGCAGTTTGCTTACAGGGGACGCTTTCTTT. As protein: CASSLLTGDAFF.

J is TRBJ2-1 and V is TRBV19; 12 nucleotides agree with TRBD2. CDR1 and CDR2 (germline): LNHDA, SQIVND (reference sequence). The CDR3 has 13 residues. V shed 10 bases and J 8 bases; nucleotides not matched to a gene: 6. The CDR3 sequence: CATRGLAGDEQFF. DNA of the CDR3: TGTGCCACAAGGGGACTAGCGGGCGATGAGCAGTTCTTC.

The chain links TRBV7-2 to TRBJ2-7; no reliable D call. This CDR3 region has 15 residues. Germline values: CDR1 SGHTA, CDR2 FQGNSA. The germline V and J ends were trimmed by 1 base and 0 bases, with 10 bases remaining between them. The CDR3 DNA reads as TGTGCCAGCAGCTTAGGAGTCGGGTTCTCCTACGAGCAGTACTTC. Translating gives CASSLGVGFSYEQYF.

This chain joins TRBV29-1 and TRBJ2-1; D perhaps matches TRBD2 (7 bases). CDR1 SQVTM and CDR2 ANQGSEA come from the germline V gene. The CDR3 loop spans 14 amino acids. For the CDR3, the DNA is TGCAGTTATAACTCCGGGGGGCCATTAGATGAGCAGTTCTTC. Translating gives CSYNSGGPLDEQFF.

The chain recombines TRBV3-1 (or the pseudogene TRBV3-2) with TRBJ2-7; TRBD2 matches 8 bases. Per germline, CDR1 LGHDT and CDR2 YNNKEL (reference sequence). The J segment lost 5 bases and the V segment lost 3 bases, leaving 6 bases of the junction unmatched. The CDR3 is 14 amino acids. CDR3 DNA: TGTGCCAGCAGCCATGGAACGACTAGCGACGAGCAGTACTTC. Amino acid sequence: CASSHGTTSDEQYF.

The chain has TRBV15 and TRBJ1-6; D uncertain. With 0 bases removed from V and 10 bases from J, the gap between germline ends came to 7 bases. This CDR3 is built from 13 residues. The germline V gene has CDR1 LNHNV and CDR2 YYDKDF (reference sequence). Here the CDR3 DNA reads TGTGCCACCAGCAGAGATCCGGAGTCACCCCTCCACTTT. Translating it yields CATSRDPESPLHF.

The DNA of the CDR3 is TGTGCCAGCAGCCTTACAGGGTCAGCACCCCTCCACTTT. The encoded protein is CASSLTGSAPLHF. The chain combines TRBV28 with TRBJ1-6, with a possible D match to TRBD1 (6 bases). Germline V lookup: CDR1 MDHEN, CDR2 SYDVKM. V was clipped by 6 bases and J by 11 bases, with 14 bases between them. CDR3 length equals 13 residues.

The CDR3 region is CASSSQGALSNQPQHF. The CDR3 DNA sequence: TGTGCCAGCAGTTCCCAGGGGGCTCTTAGCAATCAGCCCCAGCATTTT. The chain carries TRBV6-2 or TRBV6-3 and TRBJ1-5; 8 bases map to TRBD1. Per the germline V gene, CDR1 is MNHEY and CDR2 is SVGEGT. V shed 4 bases, J shed 0 bases, and the junction held 5 bases outside the gene matches. The CDR3 runs 16 residues.

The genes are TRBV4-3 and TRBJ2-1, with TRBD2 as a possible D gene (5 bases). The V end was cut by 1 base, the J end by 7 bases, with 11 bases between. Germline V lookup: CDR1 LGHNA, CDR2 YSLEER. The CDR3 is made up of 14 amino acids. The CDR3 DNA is TGCGCCAGCAGCCAAGTGACTACGCAGAATGAGCAGTTCTTC. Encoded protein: CASSQVTTQNEQFF.

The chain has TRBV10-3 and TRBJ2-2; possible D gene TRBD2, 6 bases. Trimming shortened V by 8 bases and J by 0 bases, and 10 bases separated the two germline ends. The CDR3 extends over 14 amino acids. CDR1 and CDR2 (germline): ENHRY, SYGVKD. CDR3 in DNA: TGTGCCATCTCTAGCGACGCGAACACCGGGGAGCTGTTTTTT. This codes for CAISSDANTGELFF.

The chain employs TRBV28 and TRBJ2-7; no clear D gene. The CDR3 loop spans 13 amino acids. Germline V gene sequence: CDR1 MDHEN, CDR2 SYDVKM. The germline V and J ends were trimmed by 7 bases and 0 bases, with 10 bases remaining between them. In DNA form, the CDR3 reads TGTGCCAGCATTAACCCTAGCTCCTACGAGCAGTACTTC. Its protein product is CASINPSSYEQYF.

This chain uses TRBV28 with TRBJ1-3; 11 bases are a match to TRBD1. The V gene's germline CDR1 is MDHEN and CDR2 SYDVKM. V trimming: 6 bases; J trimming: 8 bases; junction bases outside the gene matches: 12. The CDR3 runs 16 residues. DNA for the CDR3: TGTGCCAGCAGCACCACCGGACAGGGGGCAGGGGACACCATATATTTT. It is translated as CASSTTGQGAGDTIYF. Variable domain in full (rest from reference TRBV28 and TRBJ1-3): DVKVTQSSRYLVKRTGEKVFLECVQDMDHENMFWYRQDPGLGLRLIYFSYDVKMKEKGDIPEGYSVSREKKERFSLILESASTNQTSMYLCASSTTGQGAGDTIYFGEGSWLTVV.

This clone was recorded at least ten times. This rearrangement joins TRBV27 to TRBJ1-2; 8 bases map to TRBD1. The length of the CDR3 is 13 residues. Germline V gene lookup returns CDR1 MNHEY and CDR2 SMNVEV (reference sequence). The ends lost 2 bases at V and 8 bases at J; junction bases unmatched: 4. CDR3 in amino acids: CASSLGQGAGYTF. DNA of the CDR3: TGTGCCAGCAGTTTAGGACAGGGAGCGGGCTACACCTTC.

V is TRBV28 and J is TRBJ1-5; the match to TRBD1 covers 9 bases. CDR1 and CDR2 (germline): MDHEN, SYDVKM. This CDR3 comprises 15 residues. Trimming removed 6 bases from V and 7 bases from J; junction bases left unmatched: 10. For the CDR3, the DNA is TGTGCCAGCAGGGGACAGGGTGGAGTTGGGCAGCCCCAGCATTTT. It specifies CASRGQGGVGQPQHF.

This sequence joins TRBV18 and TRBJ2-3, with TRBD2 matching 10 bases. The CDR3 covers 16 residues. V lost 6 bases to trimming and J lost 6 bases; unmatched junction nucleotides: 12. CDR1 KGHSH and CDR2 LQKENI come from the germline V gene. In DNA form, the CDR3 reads TGTGCCAGCTCCCAGACGCTAGCGGGAGTGTCTGATACGCAGTATTTT. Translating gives CASSQTLAGVSDTQYF.

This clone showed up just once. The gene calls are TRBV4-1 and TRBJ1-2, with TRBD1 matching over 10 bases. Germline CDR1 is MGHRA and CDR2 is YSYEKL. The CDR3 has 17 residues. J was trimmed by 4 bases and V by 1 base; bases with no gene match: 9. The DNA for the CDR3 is TGCGCCAGCAGCCAAGTCGATACCGGGACAGGGGTCTATGGCTACACCTTC. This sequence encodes CASSQVDTGTGVYGYTF.

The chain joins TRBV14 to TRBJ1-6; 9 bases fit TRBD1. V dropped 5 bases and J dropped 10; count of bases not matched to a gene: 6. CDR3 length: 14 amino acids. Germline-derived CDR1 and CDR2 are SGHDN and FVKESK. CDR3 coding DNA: TGTGCCAGCAGCTCACAGGGGGCAGGGTCACCCCTCCACTTT. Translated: CASSSQGAGSPLHF.

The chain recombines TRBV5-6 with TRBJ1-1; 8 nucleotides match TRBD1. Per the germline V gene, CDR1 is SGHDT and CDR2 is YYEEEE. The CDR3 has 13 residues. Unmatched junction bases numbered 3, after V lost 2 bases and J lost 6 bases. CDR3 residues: CASSFDRGPEAFF. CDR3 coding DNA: TGTGCCAGCAGCTTTGACAGGGGCCCTGAAGCTTTCTTT. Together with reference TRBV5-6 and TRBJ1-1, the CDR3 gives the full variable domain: DAGVTQSPTHLIKTRGQQVTLRCSPKSGHDTVSWYQQALGQGPQFIFQYYEEEERQRGNFPDRFSGHQFPNYSSELNVNALLLGDSALYLCASSFDRGPEAFFGQGTRLTVV.

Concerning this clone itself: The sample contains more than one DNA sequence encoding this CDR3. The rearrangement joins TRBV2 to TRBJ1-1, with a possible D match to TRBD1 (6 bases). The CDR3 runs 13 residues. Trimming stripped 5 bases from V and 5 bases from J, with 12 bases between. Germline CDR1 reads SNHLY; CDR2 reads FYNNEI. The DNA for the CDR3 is TGTGCCAGCAGTTCAGGGGAAGGGACTGAAGCTTTCTTT. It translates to CASSSGEGTEAFF. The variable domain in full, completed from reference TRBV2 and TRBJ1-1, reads EPEVTQTPSHQVTQMGQEVILRCVPISNHLYFYWYRQILGQKVEFLVSFYNNEISEKSEIFDDQFSVERPDGSNFTLKIRSTKLEDSAMYFCASSSGEGTEAFFGQGTRLTVV.

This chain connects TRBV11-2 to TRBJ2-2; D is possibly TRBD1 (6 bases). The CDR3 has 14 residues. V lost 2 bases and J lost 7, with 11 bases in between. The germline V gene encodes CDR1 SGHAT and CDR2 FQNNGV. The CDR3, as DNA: TGTGCCAGCAGCTTATACAGGGACGGCGGGGAGCTGTTTTTT. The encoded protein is CASSLYRDGGELFF.

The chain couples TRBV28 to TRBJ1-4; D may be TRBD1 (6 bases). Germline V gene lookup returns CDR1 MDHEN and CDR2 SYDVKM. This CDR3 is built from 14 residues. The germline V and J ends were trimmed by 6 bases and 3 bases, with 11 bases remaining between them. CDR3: CASRTGIPNEKLFF. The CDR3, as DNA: TGTGCCAGCAGGACAGGTATACCTAATGAAAAACTGTTTTTT.

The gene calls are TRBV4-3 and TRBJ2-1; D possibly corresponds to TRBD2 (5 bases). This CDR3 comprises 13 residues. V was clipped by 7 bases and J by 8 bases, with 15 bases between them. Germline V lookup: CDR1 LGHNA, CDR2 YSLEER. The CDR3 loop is CASNNGNWDEQFF. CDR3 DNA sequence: TGCGCCAGCAATAACGGGAATTGGGATGAGCAGTTCTTC.

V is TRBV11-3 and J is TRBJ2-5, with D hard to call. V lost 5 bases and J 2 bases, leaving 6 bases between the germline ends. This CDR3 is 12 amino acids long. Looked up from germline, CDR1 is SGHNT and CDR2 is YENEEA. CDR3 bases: TGTGCCAGCAGCAGAGGTCAAGAGACCCAGTACTTC. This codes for CASSRGQETQYF.

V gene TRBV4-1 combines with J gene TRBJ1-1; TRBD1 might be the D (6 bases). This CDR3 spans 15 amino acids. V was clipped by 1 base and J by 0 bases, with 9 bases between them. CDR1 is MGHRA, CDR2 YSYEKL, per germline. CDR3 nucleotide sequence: TGCGCCAGCAGCCAAGGGCGACAGGTGAACACTGAAGCTTTCTTT. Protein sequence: CASSQGRQVNTEAFF.

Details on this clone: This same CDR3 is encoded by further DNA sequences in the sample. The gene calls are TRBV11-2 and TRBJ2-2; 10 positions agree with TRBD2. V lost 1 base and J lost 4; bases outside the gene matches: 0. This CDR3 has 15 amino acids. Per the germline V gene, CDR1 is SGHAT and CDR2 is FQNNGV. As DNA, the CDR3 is TGTGCCAGCAGCTTAGGACTAGCGGGCACCGGGGAGCTGTTTTTT. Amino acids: CASSLGLAGTGELFF.